This is a list of T cell receptor beta chains from one sample in a study of cytomegalovirus exposure and HLA in healthy donors. The data were produced by immunoSEQ multiplex PCR, yet TCRdb's version contains in-frame clones alone and is incomplete. Counted here are 7,000 or so clones, under 60% occurring once; the ten biggest clones make up about 5.6%. Specimen: PBMCs. These receptors came from a man younger than 40 in good health and CMV-seropositive. Both conserved end residues are part of each CDR3. A D gene is named only where the DNA matches it firmly. Size is stated for part of the rows, as once, few or many counts, or as a class when the clone is expanded.

size: NA
D: NA
V: TRBV6-5
J: TRBJ1-1
CDR3: CASRYRVVTEAFF
DNA: TGTGCCAGCAGATACCGGGTGGTCACTGAAGCTTTCTTT

size: few
D: TRBD2
V: TRBV7-2
J: TRBJ2-7
CDR3: CASSPTGRLREQYF
DNA: TGTGCCAGCAGCCCGACCGGGAGGTTAAGGGAGCAGTACTTC

size: NA
D: TRBD1
V: TRBV29-1
J: TRBJ2-7
CDR3: CSANRGLNEQYF
DNA: TGCAGCGCAAACAGGGGGCTCAACGAGCAGTACTTC

size: once
D: NA
V: TRBV6-4
J: TRBJ1-1
CDR3: CASSDRGNTEAFF
DNA: TGTGCCAGCAGTGACAGGGGGAACACTGAAGCTTTCTTT

size: once
D: NA
V: TRBV4-1
J: TRBJ1-5
CDR3: CASSQGSGTIDNQPQHF
DNA: TGCGCCAGCAGCCAAGGATCTGGGACTATCGACAATCAGCCCCAGCATTTT

size: NA
D: TRBD2
V: TRBV10-3
J: TRBJ2-7
CDR3: CAISAQAGTHYEQYF
DNA: TGTGCCATCAGTGCCCAAGCGGGGACCCACTACGAGCAGTACTTC

size: few
D: NA
V: TRBV7-2
J: TRBJ2-5
CDR3: CASSLGGWTGVKTQYF
DNA: TGTGCCAGCAGCTTAGGGGGCTGGACGGGGGTAAAGACCCAGTACTTC

size: NA
D: NA
V: TRBV4-3
J: TRBJ1-5
CDR3: CASSRDASGKNQPQHF
DNA: TGCGCCAGCAGCCGAGATGCATCGGGGAAGAATCAGCCCCAGCATTTT

size: NA
D: TRBD1
V: TRBV29-1
J: TRBJ2-1
CDR3: CSVEGTGGNEQFF
DNA: TGCAGCGTTGAGGGGACAGGGGGGAATGAGCAGTTCTTC

size: NA
D: TRBD2
V: TRBV6-1
J: TRBJ2-3
CDR3: CASSEGTSGADTQYF
DNA: TGTGCCAGCAGTGAAGGGACTAGCGGGGCAGATACGCAGTATTTT

size: few
D: TRBD2
V: TRBV29-1
J: TRBJ2-1
CDR3: CSVESGTSGTAFYNEQFF
DNA: TGCAGCGTTGAGTCCGGGACTAGCGGGACTGCCTTCTACAATGAGCAGTTCTTC

size: NA
D: NA
V: TRBV6-5
J: TRBJ1-1
CDR3: CASSNRVGTEAFF
DNA: TGTGCCAGCAGTAACAGGGTCGGGACTGAAGCTTTCTTT

size: few
D: NA
V: TRBV9
J: TRBJ2-1
CDR3: CASSGGRSSYNEQFF
DNA: TGTGCCAGCAGCGGTGGGAGAAGCTCCTACAATGAGCAGTTCTTC

size: few
D: TRBD1
V: TRBV7-9
J: TRBJ1-5
CDR3: CASSSDRSNQPQHF
DNA: TGTGCCAGCAGCTCGGACAGGAGCAATCAGCCCCAGCATTTT

size: few
D: NA
V: TRBV4-2
J: TRBJ1-1
CDR3: CASSKLTDMNTEAFF
DNA: TGTGCCAGCAGCAAATTGACAGACATGAACACTGAAGCTTTCTTT

size: NA
D: NA
V: TRBV30
J: TRBJ1-1
CDR3: CAWASAGGFEAFF
DNA: TGTGCCTGGGCCTCAGCGGGCGGGTTTGAAGCTTTCTTT

size: NA
D: TRBD1
V: TRBV28
J: TRBJ1-5
CDR3: CASSLGDRVQPQHF
DNA: TGTGCCAGCAGTTTGGGGGACAGGGTTCAGCCCCAGCATTTT

size: medium-sized
D: NA
V: TRBV25-1
J: TRBJ1-2
CDR3: CASSEMGGYGYTF
DNA: TGTGCCAGCAGTGAAATGGGCGGGTATGGCTACACCTTC

size: few
D: NA
V: TRBV6-5
J: TRBJ1-2
CDR3: CASTSSGFYGYTF
DNA: TGTGCCAGCACCTCATCGGGATTCTATGGCTACACCTTC

size: NA
D: NA
V: TRBV29-1
J: TRBJ1-2
CDR3: CSSSVRGYGYTF
DNA: TGCAGCTCTAGCGTGAGGGGCTATGGCTACACCTTC

size: NA
D: NA
V: TRBV29-1
J: TRBJ2-3
CDR3: CSAAGPFRTDTQYF
DNA: TGCAGCGCTGCGGGACCGTTCAGGACAGATACGCAGTATTTT

size: few
D: NA
V: TRBV6-1
J: TRBJ2-3
CDR3: CASSVQGTDTQYF
DNA: TGTGCCAGCAGTGTACAGGGTACAGATACGCAGTATTTT

size: NA
D: TRBD1
V: TRBV18
J: TRBJ2-7
CDR3: CASSSTGQNEQYF
DNA: TGTGCCAGCTCATCGACGGGACAGAACGAGCAGTACTTC

size: NA
D: TRBD1
V: TRBV11-2
J: TRBJ1-5
CDR3: CASSSRQGPDQPQHF
DNA: TGTGCCAGCAGCTCTCGACAGGGCCCGGATCAGCCCCAGCATTTT

size: NA
D: TRBD2
V: TRBV6-4
J: TRBJ2-1
CDR3: CASSDSVGLGSNEQFF
DNA: TGTGCCAGCAGTGACTCTGTGGGACTAGGTTCCAATGAGCAGTTCTTC

size: NA
D: NA
V: TRBV29-1
J: TRBJ2-3
CDR3: CSVEFQGWAQYF
DNA: TGCAGCGTTGAATTTCAGGGTTGGGCGCAGTATTTT

size: NA
D: TRBD2
V: TRBV7-6
J: TRBJ2-5
CDR3: CASSSGLQETQYF
DNA: TGTGCCAGCAGCTCGGGACTACAGGAGACCCAGTACTTC

size: few
D: NA
V: TRBV25-1
J: TRBJ2-2
CDR3: CASSEIESNTGELFF
DNA: TGTGCCAGCAGTGAAATAGAATCGAACACCGGGGAGCTGTTTTTT

size: NA
D: NA
V: TRBV21-1
J: TRBJ1-1
CDR3: CASSGRGAGTEAFF
DNA: TGTGCCAGCAGTGGACGGGGGGCCGGCACTGAAGCTTTCTTT

size: few
D: NA
V: TRBV5-1
J: TRBJ1-1
CDR3: CASSLGTGENAFF
DNA: TGCGCCAGCAGCTTGGGGACTGGGGAAAATGCTTTCTTT

size: NA
D: NA
V: TRBV29-1
J: TRBJ2-1
CDR3: CSAGRSVNEQFF
DNA: TGCAGCGCAGGGCGGAGTGTTAATGAGCAGTTCTTC

size: NA
D: NA
V: TRBV30
J: TRBJ2-6
CDR3: CAWSIGPGRQSYGANVLTF
DNA: TGTGCCTGGAGTATCGGCCCAGGTCGACAGTCTTATGGGGCCAACGTCCTGACTTTC

size: NA
D: NA
V: TRBV9
J: TRBJ1-2
CDR3: CASSVDRPLYGYTF
DNA: TGTGCCAGCAGCGTAGACAGGCCTCTCTATGGCTACACCTTC

size: NA
D: NA
V: TRBV6-1
J: TRBJ1-5
CDR3: CASKAGINQPQHF
DNA: TGTGCCAGCAAGGCAGGGATCAATCAGCCCCAGCATTTT

size: few
D: TRBD1
V: TRBV6-5
J: TRBJ1-6
CDR3: CASRRQGNSPLHF
DNA: TGTGCCAGCAGGAGACAGGGTAATTCACCCCTCCACTTT

size: medium-sized
D: TRBD1
V: TRBV7-9
J: TRBJ1-4
CDR3: CASTGGQGREKLFF
DNA: TGTGCCAGCACCGGGGGACAGGGGCGGGAAAAACTGTTTTTT

size: NA
D: TRBD1
V: TRBV4-3
J: TRBJ1-2
CDR3: CASSQGLDREFSGGYTF
DNA: TGCGCCAGCAGCCAAGGCTTAGACAGGGAGTTCTCCGGTGGCTACACCTTC

size: few
D: TRBD1
V: TRBV6-5
J: TRBJ1-5
CDR3: CASSGDRAKNQPQHF
DNA: TGTGCCAGCAGTGGCGACAGGGCAAAAAATCAGCCCCAGCATTTT

size: few
D: TRBD1
V: TRBV10-3
J: TRBJ1-5
CDR3: CAISDGTGIQPQHF
DNA: TGTGCCATCAGTGACGGGACAGGGATTCAGCCCCAGCATTTT

size: NA
D: TRBD1
V: TRBV29-1
J: TRBJ2-1
CDR3: CSVGQGNEQFF
DNA: TGCAGCGTGGGACAGGGAAATGAGCAGTTCTTC

size: NA
D: NA
V: TRBV20-1
J: TRBJ2-3
CDR3: CSARDLVPQYF
DNA: TGCAGTGCTAGAGACCTAGTACCGCAGTATTTT

size: few
D: NA
V: TRBV7-8
J: TRBJ2-7
CDR3: CASSLLSQGYEQYF
DNA: TGTGCCAGCAGCTTACTTAGCCAGGGATACGAGCAGTACTTC

size: few
D: TRBD2
V: TRBV7-9
J: TRBJ2-7
CDR3: CASSLAGGSGEQYF
DNA: TGTGCCAGCAGCTTAGCCGGCGGGAGCGGCGAGCAGTACTTC

size: few
D: NA
V: TRBV6-4
J: TRBJ1-2
CDR3: CASSAFVGQGYGYTF
DNA: TGTGCCAGCAGCGCCTTCGTGGGGCAGGGGTATGGCTACACCTTC

size: NA
D: TRBD2
V: TRBV29-1
J: TRBJ2-1
CDR3: CSVPGLAYHEQFF
DNA: TGCAGCGTCCCGGGACTAGCATACCATGAGCAGTTCTTC

size: NA
D: TRBD1
V: TRBV7-8
J: TRBJ2-7
CDR3: CASSFGTGETYEQYF
DNA: TGTGCCAGCAGCTTCGGGACAGGGGAGACCTACGAGCAGTACTTC

size: NA
D: TRBD1
V: TRBV30
J: TRBJ1-1
CDR3: CAWSPSGTARTGAEAFF
DNA: TGTGCCTGGAGTCCATCCGGGACAGCCCGAACAGGTGCTGAAGCTTTCTTT

size: NA
D: NA
V: TRBV9
J: TRBJ2-7
CDR3: CASSVYQGSYEQYF
DNA: TGTGCCAGCAGCGTTTATCAGGGCTCCTACGAGCAGTACTTC

size: NA
D: TRBD1
V: TRBV30
J: TRBJ1-2
CDR3: CALGQVNYGYTF
DNA: TGTGCACTTGGACAGGTCAACTATGGCTACACCTTC

size: NA
D: TRBD1
V: TRBV29-1
J: TRBJ1-2
CDR3: CSATDRDNYGYTF
DNA: TGCAGCGCTACGGACAGGGACAACTATGGCTACACCTTC